This T cell receptor (beta chain) stems from a study of vaccination effects on CD4 cells after COVID-19. Looking at the study overall: Either the mRNA-1273 or the BNT162b2 vaccine was given to participants as two doses.

Before any sequencing was done, the ViraFEST assay used viral peptide pools to expand antigen-specific CD4+ T cells. A 10-day culture period preceded the isolation of CD4+ T cells. Nobody among the vaccine recipients had prior SARS-CoV-2 infection (nucleocapsid antibodies were negative). As concerns this clone: As yet, its antigen is unknown.

Here immunoSEQ multiplex PCR was the method, and the copy in TCRdb shows in-frame clones only, minus some. The sample yields 37,000 or so clones, about three fifths seen once. The sequencing here drew on CD4+ T cells from PBMCs cultured with HCoV-OC43 spike peptides, taken before COVID-19 vaccination. The subset here: HCoV-OC43 spike overlapping peptide pool stimulation. The TCR sequence derives from a human donor who received a COVID-19 vaccine.

The DNA for the CDR3 is TGCGCCAGCAGCCTAACCGGGACGGAGGCACGCGAGCAGTTCTTC. Protein product: CASSLTGTEAREQFF. This chain connects TRBV4-1 to TRBJ2-1, with D possibly called TRBD1 or TRBD2 (5 bases each). Germline V gene sequence: CDR1 MGHRA, CDR2 YSYEKL. The V end was cut by 4 bases, the J end by 10 bases, with 20 bases between. This CDR3 has 15 residues.